The 23 T cell receptor beta chains reported below all come from one sample, sequenced in a study of patients and donors after allogeneic stem cell transplantation. Each CDR3 protein gets one entry after TCRdb re-called the RT-PCR reads with MiXCR. The sample gives 90,000 to 130,000 distinct CDR3 sequences, approximately 40% of which show up once; around 26% is in the top ten. The sequencing sample was made of blood, either unsorted or a sorted T cell fraction (not recorded which). All receptors come from a human donor who was either an allogeneic HSCT recipient or a stem cell or donor lymphocyte infusion donor (not recorded which). It is not recorded whose cells these are; they may come from a transplant donor.

The chain joins TRBV15 to TRBJ2-5, with D uncertain. Germline V gene sequence: CDR1 LNHNV, CDR2 YYDKDF (reference sequence). This CDR3 is built from 17 residues. V was shortened by 6 bases and J by 1 base, with 21 bases between the two germline ends. The CDR3 bases are TGTGCCACCAGGTTGGCGGTGGGCGGAATGCTCCAAGAGACCCAGTACTTC. This sequence encodes CATRLAVGGMLQETQYF.

The rearrangement joins TRBV6-5 to TRBJ2-6; D is undetermined. The CDR3 is made up of 14 amino acids. The V and J ends lost 2 bases and 6 bases respectively, with 8 bases between them. Germline CDR1 reads MNHEY; CDR2 reads SVGAGI. This CDR3 is CASSYGPTANVLTF. DNA for the CDR3: TGTGCCAGCAGTTACGGCCCCACGGCCAACGTCCTGACTTTC.

The V gene is TRBV7-9, the J gene TRBJ2-4; D remains ambiguous. V was shortened by 2 bases and J by 6 bases, with 11 bases between the two germline ends. The CDR3 extends over 14 amino acids. The germline gives CDR1 SEHNR, CDR2 FQNEAQ (reference sequence). CDR3 residues: CASSLPGWGNIQYF. DNA of the CDR3: TGTGCCAGCAGCTTACCGGGTTGGGGAAACATTCAGTACTTC.

This clonotype was observed a few times. This rearrangement joins TRBV28 to TRBJ2-2, with 7 bases identical to TRBD2. CDR1 and CDR2 from the germline V gene are MDHEN and SYDVKM. Trimming cost V 5 bases and J 5 bases; bases outside gene matches: 8. The CDR3 sequence is 15 residues long. CDR3 loop: CASSPTGGWTGELFF. The CDR3 nucleotides are TGTGCCAGCAGTCCCACCGGGGGGTGGACCGGGGAGCTGTTTTTT. The variable domain in full, with the rest retrieved from reference TRBV28 and TRBJ2-2, is DVKVTQSSRYLVKRTGEKVFLECVQDMDHENMFWYRQDPGLGLRLIYFSYDVKMKEKGDIPEGYSVSREKKERFSLILESASTNQTSMYLCASSPTGGWTGELFFGEGSRLTVL.

This clonotype was seen a handful of times. The chain couples TRBV20-1 to TRBJ2-2, with D uncertain. Trimming took 3 bases from V and 1 from J, leaving 15 bases between them. Germline CDR1 DFQATT, CDR2 SNEGSKA (reference sequence). CDR3 length equals 16 residues. In DNA, the CDR3 is TGCAGTGCTAGTAGTAGAGTTCTAGAGAACACCGGGGAGCTGTTTTTT. The encoded protein is CSASSRVLENTGELFF.

This clonotype was seen a few times. The genes are TRBV6-2 or TRBV6-3 and TRBJ1-5; no clear D. The germline V gene has CDR1 MNHEY and CDR2 SVGEGT. The V gene lost 6 bases and the J gene lost 3 bases, with 9 bases spanning the gap. The CDR3 has 13 residues. CDR3 loop: CASSHGFNQPQHF. CDR3 nucleotide sequence: TGTGCCAGCAGCCATGGATTCAATCAGCCCCAGCATTTT.

The chain is built from TRBV4-3 and TRBJ2-2, with unresolved D. This CDR3 region has 13 residues. The germline gives CDR1 LGHNA, CDR2 YSLEER. V was cut by 4 bases and J by 6 bases, with 9 bases left in between. Here the CDR3 DNA reads TGCGCCAGCAGCCGAAACGAGGCCGGGGAGCTGTTTTTT. It is translated as CASSRNEAGELFF.

This clonotype was observed a few times. The chain combines TRBV15 with TRBJ2-3; TRBD2 is a possible D gene (6 bases). This CDR3 region has 18 residues. Trimming took 3 bases from V and 4 from J, leaving 23 bases between them. The germline V gene has CDR1 LNHNV and CDR2 YYDKDF (reference sequence). CDR3 DNA: TGTGCCACCAGCAGCTCAGGTCCTTGGCGGGATGTATCAGATACGCAGTATTTT. Residues: CATSSSGPWRDVSDTQYF.

The rearrangement links TRBV6-2 or TRBV6-3 to TRBJ2-5, with D perhaps TRBD1 (6 bases). The CDR3 runs 16 residues. Trimming left V 2 bases short and J 0 bases short, with 13 bases between. In germline, CDR1 is MNHEY, CDR2 SVGEGT. This chain's CDR3 is CASSYLGTQYQETQYF. CDR3 bases: TGTGCCAGCAGTTACCTCGGGACACAGTACCAAGAGACCCAGTACTTC.

This clonotype appeared a single time. The chain recombines TRBV10-2 with TRBJ2-5, with 9 bases matching TRBD2. Germline CDR1 reads WSHSY; CDR2 reads SAAADI. This CDR3 is built from 16 residues. V gave up 6 bases and J gave up 0 bases; unmatched junction bases: 8. The CDR3: CASRISGSRYQETQYF. DNA for the CDR3: TGCGCCAGCAGGATTAGCGGGAGCAGGTACCAAGAGACCCAGTACTTC.

This clonotype was detected only a few times. This chain joins TRBV12-3 or TRBV12-4 and TRBJ2-2; TRBD2 matches 10 bases. The CDR3 totals 15 residues. The V segment lost 6 bases and the J segment 5 bases; nucleotides outside the gene matches: 6. The CDR3 DNA is TGTGCCAGCAGCCCTTATAGCGGGAGGACCGGGGAGCTGTTTTTT. This codes for CASSPYSGRTGELFF.

The chain combines TRBV20-1 with TRBJ2-1; either TRBD1 or TRBD2 may fit D (5 bases each). Germline V gene lookup returns CDR1 DFQATT and CDR2 SNEGSKA (reference sequence). The CDR3 sequence is 16 residues long. V lost 6 bases, J lost 2 bases, and 20 bases lay in between. The CDR3 here is CSATAALGVTYNEQFF. The CDR3 nucleotides are TGCAGTGCAACGGCCGCGCTGGGGGTTACCTACAATGAGCAGTTCTTC.

This clonotype appeared a few times. V gene TRBV7-2 combines with J gene TRBJ1-1, with 7 bases fitting TRBD1. The CDR3 extends over 13 amino acids. The germline V gene encodes CDR1 SGHTA and CDR2 FQGNSA. The V gene end was trimmed by 5 bases and the J gene end by 8 bases; junction bases not matched to a gene: 8. The DNA of the CDR3 is TGTGCCAGCAGCCCTGACAGGGTTCAGGAAGCTTTCTTT. This codes for CASSPDRVQEAFF.

Many counts were recorded for this clonotype. The chain employs TRBV6-2 or TRBV6-3 and TRBJ1-5, with D hard to call. Trimming removed 2 bases at V and 6 bases at J, with 11 bases between. Germline V gene lookup returns CDR1 MNHEY and CDR2 SVGEGT. This CDR3 contains 14 residues. The CDR3 reads CASSYGGWTQPQHF. The CDR3 coding sequence is TGTGCCAGCAGTTACGGTGGGTGGACTCAGCCCCAGCATTTT.

This clonotype was counted between two and nine times. The chain employs TRBV5-1 and TRBJ2-2; TRBD1 is a possible D gene (6 bases). CDR1 and CDR2 (germline): SGHRS, YFSETQ. This CDR3 is 14 amino acids long. The V and J ends lost 5 bases and 3 bases respectively, with 11 bases between them. CDR3 loop: CASRYRADTGELFF. Here the CDR3 DNA reads TGCGCCAGCAGGTACAGGGCGGACACCGGGGAGCTGTTTTTT.

This clonotype was counted a few times. The rearrangement joins TRBV4-3 to TRBJ1-5, with TRBD1 matching over 7 bases. Trimming at V came to 0 bases and at J to 6 bases, leaving 5 bases not matched to a gene. The CDR3 extends over 15 amino acids. Germline V lookup: CDR1 LGHNA, CDR2 YSLEER. CDR3 region: CASSQERGGGQPQHF. CDR3 nucleotide sequence: TGCGCCAGCAGCCAAGAGCGAGGGGGCGGTCAGCCCCAGCATTTT.

This clonotype was seen a few times. This CDR3 reads CASSPLGGTPGGKQYF. The CDR3 region has the DNA TGTGCCAGCAGTCCCCTTGGAGGGACGCCGGGGGGGAAGCAGTACTTC. The chain has TRBV27 and TRBJ2-7, with 8 bases that match TRBD2. Germline V gene data show CDR1 as MNHEY and CDR2 as SMNVEV (reference sequence). The CDR3 is 16 amino acids. V gave up 5 bases and J gave up 8 bases; unmatched junction bases: 17.

Concerning this clonotype: Since no conserved phenylalanine or tryptophan closes the CDR3, a read error is the likely cause. No DNA is shown, since the ends of the CDR3 on it are uncertain; the CDR3 is the one TCRdb lists. The chain joins TRBV28 to TRBJ2-1; the table's D call TRBD2 went unverified against the DNA. Germline V gene sequence: CDR1 MDHEN, CDR2 SYDVKM. The CDR3 spans 11 amino acids, including both terminal residues. The CDR3 is CASRKTSGRAA.

This clonotype was counted ten times or more. The rearrangement joins TRBV5-1 to TRBJ2-2; 7 bases match TRBD2. The germline CDR1 and CDR2 sequences are SGHRS and YFSETQ. J gave up 1 base and V 0 bases, and 6 bases lay outside the gene matches. The CDR3 is 17 amino acids. This chain's CDR3 is CASSLALSSGNTGELFF. The CDR3 coding sequence is TGCGCCAGCAGCTTGGCCTTGTCTAGCGGGAACACCGGGGAGCTGTTTTTT. The whole variable domain, remainder taken from reference TRBV5-1 and TRBJ2-2, is KAGVTQTPRYLIKTRGQQVTLSCSPISGHRSVSWYQQTPGQGLQFLFEYFSETQRNKGNFPGRFSGRQFSNSRSEMNVSTLELGDSALYLCASSLALSSGNTGELFFGEGSRLTVL.

A few counts support this clonotype. This sequence joins TRBV29-1 and TRBJ2-3, with D possibly being TRBD1 (6 bases). Per the germline V gene, CDR1 is SQVTM and CDR2 is ANQGSEA. Trimming cost V 2 bases and J 4 bases, with 16 bases left between them. This CDR3 region has 15 residues. Written as DNA, the CDR3 is TGCAGCGTTGAATGTAGAGTCAGGGGACCAGATACGCAGTATTTT. This gives the protein CSVECRVRGPDTQYF.

The table lists this clonotype with a few counts. The chain uses TRBV4-1 and TRBJ1-1, with D unresolved. The length of the CDR3 is 16 residues. Per germline, CDR1 MGHRA and CDR2 YSYEKL. The V and J ends lost 3 bases and 0 bases respectively, with 14 bases between them. CDR3 in amino acids: CASSHLPLRLNTEAFF. The CDR3, as DNA: TGCGCCAGCAGCCATTTACCATTGAGACTGAACACTGAAGCTTTCTTT.

J is TRBJ2-1 and V is TRBV20-1; D unclear. This CDR3 is 10 amino acids long. From germline, CDR1 is DFQATT and CDR2 SNEGSKA (reference sequence). The V gene lost 5 bases and the J gene lost 8 bases, with 7 bases spanning the gap. CDR3 DNA sequence: TGCAGTGCTGAAAATTATGAGCAGTTCTTC. Its protein is CSAENYEQFF.

The chain couples TRBV29-1 to TRBJ2-7; 11 bases match TRBD2. The CDR3 has 15 amino acids. Trimming at V came to 1 base and at J to 7 bases, leaving 9 bases not matched to a gene. Germline V CDR1 and CDR2: SQVTM, ANQGSEA. The CDR3 DNA is TGCAGCGTTGAAGTTCGGCTAGCGGGAGGACCTGAGCAGTACTTC. This sequence encodes CSVEVRLAGGPEQYF.